This TCR beta chain came from a study of blood T cells in healthy people across ages (dated by TCRdb to between 2015 and 2016). Looking at the study overall: In model experiments, template switching captured roughly one uniquely barcoded TCR beta cDNA molecule for every two T cells. The study measured age-related changes in TCR beta repertoire diversity using deep sequencing normalized with unique cDNA molecular identifiers. The donors were divided into four age groups: young (average about 15 years), middle-aged (about 39), aged (approximately 59) and long-lived (82). To avoid experimental bias, donors of different ages were spread randomly across the sequencing lanes. For two donors (one aged 18 to 29 and one aged 80 or older), the study analyzed two additional independent replicas of 1 million unique cDNA reads from the same blood draw. Beyond this particular receptor, the publication reports: Estimates of total diversity based on one million sequenced T cells were regarded as lower bounds and as underestimates. Observed TCR beta diversity per million T cells fell roughly linearly with age, and a significant reduction was already apparent by age roughly 41. The CMV infection status of donors was not known, potentially confounding age-related changes in expanded clonotypes. Because profiling used bulk unsorted PBMCs, naive and antigen-experienced compartments could not be compared conclusively. The percentage of naive T cells measured by flow cytometry correlated strongly with observed TCR beta diversity. Compared with the aged group, more naive CD4+ T cells, fewer expanded clones and increased TCR diversity were shown by the long-lived group, suggesting age selection.

Systemically healthy Caucasian individuals from Russia, roughly 40 in total and aged about 6 to 100 years, were included as donors. About 9.1 milliliters of peripheral blood were collected from each donor into EDTA-treated Vacutainer tubes. Ficoll-Paque density-gradient centrifugation was used to isolate PBMCs, with at least 6.5 million per sample. Total RNA was extracted from PBMCs with Trizol reagent, with at least 6 micrograms obtained per sample. The percentages of naive CD45RAhigh/CD27high T cells were determined by flow cytometry on a PBMC aliquot from every donor. Of note for this clonotype: This receptor's antigen is unknown. No per-base quality is available; no much larger clone lies one base away.

Receptor amplification or capture employed 5' RACE. The run used an Illumina HiSeq 2500. The second PCR ran for roughly 7 to 12 cycles and used a J-beta primer mix along with a sample-barcoded 5' primer. A template-switch 5' adaptor carrying 12 random nucleotides introduced a unique molecular identifier onto each TCR beta cDNA molecule. At least 3 million CDR3-containing paired-end reads were obtained from each sample. All of the RNA was converted into first-strand cDNA using the Mint cDNA synthesis kit, with a TRBC-specific oligonucleotide serving as the primer. Following uracil-DNA glycosylase treatment, a first 18-cycle PCR with universal primers M1SS and BC2_uni_R was performed on all cDNA. Turning to the authors' computational methods: Normalization of each sample was performed by random selection of 1 million high-quality reads, each carrying a distinct molecular identifier. Instead of being binned into consensus sequences, reads that shared molecular identifiers were thrown out. MiTCR, set to a Q25 quality threshold and the strictest error-elimination algorithm, was used for CDR3 identification, clonotype clustering and error correction. A nonparametric unseen species model using Euler transformation provided a lower-bound estimate of total TCR beta diversity. TCRdb's own reprocessing of the public reads used fastp at Q25 and MiXCR and kept productive beta chains. Under each unique CDR3 protein, matching rows form one entry showing the most common genes and DNA. What appears here as the V and J calls and clone size reflects TCRdb's work, not the paper's. The sample includes more than 550,000 distinct CDR3 sequences, with roughly 20% observed a single time. Jointly, the top ten make up about 22% of the sample.

Input material: blood. This clonotype originated in a man aged 70 or older in good health.

The encoded CDR3 is CSAPRAHTDTQYF. The DNA sequence is given as TGCAGTGCCCCCCGGGCGCACACAGATACGCAGTATTTT. The chain joins TRBV20-1 to TRBJ2-3, with no D gene named confidently. V is pared back by 6 bases and J by 2 bases, with 12 bases lying between the germline termini. The CDR3 runs 13 amino acids, cysteine and phenylalanine included. The kept DNA is CDR3 alone, 39 bases in frame from the first base. Sequences DFQATT (CDR1) and SNEGSKA (CDR2) are obtained from the germline V gene (reference sequence).